The entry below describes one T cell receptor beta chain. This clonotype has only a few counts. Which antigen it targets is not known. The input lacks base qualities; no much larger clone sits a single base away. CDR1 and CDR2 were assigned from the germline V gene as SGHRS and YFSETQ. The CDR3, cysteine through phenylalanine, is 12 amino acids long. Kept here is only the CDR3 DNA, which spans 36 bases and is read in frame from base 1. V is pared back by 1 base and J by 5 bases, with 6 bases lying between the germline termini. Moderately to severely active disease, a Clinical Activity Score of at least 3, a NOSPECS grade of at least 4, and a duration under 3 months were present in ophthalmopathy patients. The study excluded patients with uncontrolled infections, other autoimmune diseases, pregnancy or lactation. Diagnoses were based on clinical symptoms, serum thyroxine and TRAb, thyroid ultrasound and orbital computed tomography. Ficoll-Paque density gradient centrifugation was used to isolate PBMCs from 8.5 to 10 ml of fresh peripheral blood. Trizol reagent was used to extract total RNA, and RNA quality was then checked on an Agilent 2100 Bioanalyzer.

This entry is derived from a study of T cells in Graves' hyperthyroidism and ophthalmopathy (dated by TCRdb to between 2018 and 2021). About the full investigation: Peripheral blood samples were taken at the time of initial diagnosis, prior to any treatment. To identify distinguishing TCR V-J signatures, a discovery cohort of around 98 patients was used, comprising 40 to 45 with Graves' ophthalmopathy and some 60 with stable Graves' hyperthyroidism. In addition, the study compared T-cell repertoires in thyroid tissue and in blood from a handful of Graves' hyperthyroidism patients. The 100 discovery patients were divided at random into training and test sets in a 7:3 ratio. Once sampling was done, hyperthyroidism patients were given methimazole at a starting dose of 30 mg daily, whereas ophthalmopathy patients were given high-dose intravenous methylprednisolone. According to the paper, TCR Vbeta CDR3 sequencing was carried out on around 140 peripheral blood samples, which came from 40 to 45 ophthalmopathy, roughly 75 hyperthyroidism and 17 progressor patients. Prospective prediction of ophthalmopathy was tested in an independent validation cohort consisting of about 19 hyperthyroidism patients and about 17 patients who later progressed to ophthalmopathy.

The TCR beta CDR3 regions were amplified from the RNA transcripts. The TCR CDR3 was subjected to a first round of RT-PCR using the HTBI primer set and the Qiagen OneStep RT-PCR kit. Libraries were constructed in a second round of multiplex PCR, after which size selection and purification were carried out. The libraries were sequenced on an Illumina HiSeq2000 using paired-end 100 bp reads. The original pipeline was this. SOAPnuke was used to process the raw data, throwing out any read that contained adapters or uncalled bases, had a mean Phred below 15, or lacked an exact constant-primer or identifier match. High-quality paired reads were merged using COPE v1.2.5, and each unique nucleotide sequence was defined as a clonotype. Clonotypes were aligned to IMGT TRBV, TRBD and TRBJ reference segments using MiTCR v1.1. Only V-J combinations with frequency above 0.0001, covering roughly 99% of repertoires, were analysed. A TCS score was defined as the ratio between F50 (clonal expansion) and ExV (chaos), using BLOSUM62-based TCRdist between CDR3 peptides within each V-J. Welch's t-statistics and random forest reduced 500 to 650 V-J features to roughly 13, which were used in a naive Bayes classifier (R e1071). TCRdb reran the public reads through fastp at Q25 and MiXCR, keeping productive beta chains. Rows with a matching CDR3 protein are joined into one entry that keeps the most common DNA and genes. TCRdb's processing, not the authors', yielded these V and J calls. Across this sample there are roughly 640,000 distinct CDR3 sequences, with more than 15% seen only once. The ten largest clonotypes hold 2.5% to 4% of the sample.

What the authors observed across the whole study: Most expanded thyroid clonotypes (frequency above 0.001) were also detected in blood, suggesting blood repertoires may reflect thyroid immune responses. Sample size was not statistically predetermined, and investigators were not blinded to group allocation. A model built on a 13 V-J signature distinguished ophthalmopathy from stable hyperthyroidism, reaching 87.88% sensitivity and about 81% specificity in cross-validation and 80%/75% in testing. In validation, progression to ophthalmopathy was predicted by the model with roughly 69% sensitivity and approximately 78% specificity, a median of about 6.4 months before onset.

The sample was blood. The chain uses TRBV5-1 and TRBJ1-1, with no confident D gene call. This TCR was sampled from a woman in her forties with Graves' ophthalmopathy. The bases read TGCGCCAGCAGCTTGAGTACGACTGAAGCTTTCTTT. Translation gives CASSLSTTEAFF.